Shown below are 32 T cell receptor beta chains from a single sample sequenced in a study of blood T cell repertoires in COVID-19. The assay was immunoSEQ multiplex PCR, and TCRdb's table has in-frame clones only and misses some. The data hold about 42,000 clones, with roughly nine tenths observed a single time. The sample consisted of peripheral blood. These receptors originate from a human donor in a cohort sampled during active COVID-19.

This rearrangement joins TRBV6-6 to TRBJ1-2; D is ambiguous. The ends were cut back, 7 bases at V and 8 bases at J, with 11 bases in the middle. The CDR3 is 11 residues long. Germline V gene sequence: CDR1 MNHNY, CDR2 SVGAGI (reference sequence). The DNA for the CDR3 is TGTGCCAGCATTTCGGGAAGAGGCTACACCTTC. This encodes CASISGRGYTF.

This chain connects TRBV7-6 to TRBJ2-6; TRBD2 matches 11 bases. The CDR3 has 17 amino acids. V gave up 4 bases and J gave up 0 bases; unmatched junction bases: 2. Germline V gene sequence: CDR1 SGHVS, CDR2 FNYEAQ. For the CDR3, the DNA is TGTGCCAGCAGCTATAGCGGGGGGGCCTCTGGGGCCAACGTCCTGACTTTC. Translating it yields CASSYSGGASGANVLTF. Together with reference TRBV7-6 and TRBJ2-6, the CDR3 gives the full variable domain: GAGVSQSPRYKVTKRGQDVALRCDPISGHVSLYWYRQALGQGPEFLTYFNYEAQQDKSGLPNDRFSAERPEGSISTLTIQRTEQRDSAMYRCASSYSGGASGANVLTFGAGSRLTVL.

The chain couples TRBV9 to TRBJ2-3, with 8 bases identical to TRBD1. The J segment lost 0 bases and the V segment lost 4 bases, leaving 7 bases of the junction unmatched. CDR3 length: 16 residues. Germline V CDR1 and CDR2: SGDLS, YYNGEE. CDR3 residues: CASSSPDRASTDTQYF. The CDR3 DNA reads as TGTGCCAGCAGCTCCCCGGACAGGGCCAGCACAGATACGCAGTATTTT.

CDR3 sequence: CASSLGAGGNTEAFF. CDR3 coding DNA: TGTGCCAGCAGCTTAGGTGCAGGGGGAAACACTGAAGCTTTCTTT. The V gene is TRBV7-6, the J gene TRBJ1-1, with 7 nucleotides matching TRBD1. CDR3 size: 15 residues. Trimming cost V 1 base and J 2 bases; bases outside gene matches: 4. The germline gives CDR1 SGHVS, CDR2 FNYEAQ.

CDR3 nucleotides: TGTGCCAGCAGACCTCCCGACAGGGGGCGTAAGAACACTGAAGCTTTCTTT. This codes for CASRPPDRGRKNTEAFF. The V and J genes are TRBV5-7 and TRBJ1-1, with TRBD1 identical over 10 bases. TRBV5-7 is an ORF, with its function uncertain. The V gene end was trimmed by 5 bases and the J gene end by 1 base; junction bases not matched to a gene: 11. The CDR3 is 17 amino acids.

The V and J genes are TRBV27 and TRBJ2-7; perhaps TRBD2 as D (5 bases). From germline, CDR1 is MNHEY and CDR2 SMNVEV (reference sequence). V lost 3 bases, J lost 2 bases, and 11 bases lay in between. CDR3 length: 14 residues. CDR3 residues: CASSFREGPYEQYF. The CDR3 DNA reads TGTGCCAGCAGTTTCCGTGAGGGCCCCTACGAGCAGTACTTC.

V and J are TRBV2 and TRBJ1-2, with a tentative D call TRBD1 (5 bases). The V gene's germline CDR1 is SNHLY and CDR2 FYNNEI. Trimming cost V 4 bases and J 7 bases, with 10 bases left between them. This CDR3 contains 12 residues. The CDR3, as DNA: TGTGCCAGCAGTGTAGGGGTTGGTGGCTACACCTTC. This encodes CASSVGVGGYTF.

The chain links TRBV18 to TRBJ2-7; tentative D call: TRBD1 (6 bases). The V end lost 4 bases, the J end lost 4 bases, and 14 bases lay between the germline ends. This CDR3 spans 14 amino acids. The germline CDR1 and CDR2 sequences are KGHSH and LQKENI. The CDR3 region has the DNA TGTGCCAGCTCACGATCAGGACAGAAGTACGAGCAGTACTTC. Its protein product is CASSRSGQKYEQYF.

The chain joins TRBV29-1 to TRBJ1-1; weak D call: TRBD1 (6 bases). Per the germline V gene, CDR1 is SQVTM and CDR2 is ANQGSEA. The CDR3 has 11 residues. Trimming pared 7 bases from V and 5 bases from J, leaving 11 bases between. Here the CDR3 DNA reads TGCAGCGCCCAGAGGGGGACTGAAGCTTTCTTT. Protein sequence: CSAQRGTEAFF.

The chain uses TRBV7-9 and TRBJ2-7; a possible D gene is TRBD1 (6 bases). Germline V gene sequence: CDR1 SEHNR, CDR2 FQNEAQ (reference sequence). The CDR3 spans 15 residues. Trimming took off 4 bases at V and 2 bases at J, with 15 bases between the two ends. The CDR3 loop is CASSSRPGDTYEQYF. Here the CDR3 DNA reads TGTGCCAGCAGCTCGAGACCAGGGGATACCTACGAGCAGTACTTC.

The rearrangement joins TRBV7-2 to TRBJ2-7, with D unresolved. Germline CDR1 and CDR2: SGHTA and FQGNSA. The CDR3 covers 14 residues. The V and J ends lost 1 base and 0 bases respectively, with 7 bases between them. In DNA form, the CDR3 reads TGTGCCAGCAGCTTAGACAGTCTCTCCTACGAGCAGTACTTC. It specifies CASSLDSLSYEQYF.

The chain is built from TRBV11-2 and TRBJ1-1, with a tentative D call TRBD1 (5 bases). Trimming cost V 1 base and J 2 bases, with 11 bases left between them. The germline V gene has CDR1 SGHAT and CDR2 FQNNGV. The CDR3 sequence is 15 residues long. The CDR3 is CASSLVRGPNTEAFF. The CDR3 nucleotides read TGTGCCAGCAGCTTAGTAAGGGGTCCTAACACTGAAGCTTTCTTT.

The V call is TRBV13, the J call TRBJ1-2; D perhaps matches TRBD1 (5 bases). Germline V gives CDR1 PRHDT, CDR2 FYEKMQ (reference sequence). V gave up 3 bases and J gave up 4 bases, with 12 bases separating them. This CDR3 is 14 amino acids long. The CDR3 loop is CASSFRVIGYGYTF. The CDR3 coding sequence is TGTGCCAGCAGCTTCAGGGTCATCGGCTATGGCTACACCTTC.

This CDR3 is CASSPRGGAGTEAFF. The DNA of the CDR3 is TGTGCCAGCAGCCCCCGGGGAGGGGCCGGGACTGAAGCTTTCTTT. The chain links TRBV9 to TRBJ1-1; D is possibly TRBD1 (5 bases). The CDR3 extends over 15 amino acids. Trimming removed 4 bases from V and 5 bases from J, with 18 bases in between. Germline values: CDR1 SGDLS, CDR2 YYNGEE.

The chain joins TRBV5-1 to TRBJ2-7; TRBD1 agrees at 10 bases. CDR1 and CDR2 from the germline V gene are SGHRS and YFSETQ. This CDR3 has 16 residues. The V segment lost 3 bases and the J segment 6 bases; nucleotides outside the gene matches: 12. CDR3 sequence (DNA): TGCGCCAGCAGCTCCATACCGGGACAGGGGTACGGCGAGCAGTACTTC. Its translation: CASSSIPGQGYGEQYF.

The chain has TRBV19 and TRBJ2-7, with 8 nucleotides matching TRBD1. Germline lookup yields CDR1 LNHDA and CDR2 SQIVND (reference sequence). V dropped 5 bases and J dropped 2; count of bases not matched to a gene: 8. The CDR3 consists of 15 residues. CDR3 nucleotides: TGTGCCAGTAGTCCGTGGACAGGGAAGCCCTACGAGCAGTACTTC. This translates into CASSPWTGKPYEQYF.

The V and J genes are TRBV5-4 and TRBJ1-2; TRBD1 matches 10 bases. Germline CDR1 is SGHNT and CDR2 is YYREEE (reference sequence). There are 15 residues in the CDR3. The V gene end was trimmed by 0 bases and the J gene end by 7 bases; junction bases not matched to a gene: 6. CDR3 nucleotide sequence: TGTGCCAGCAGCTTGGTAGGACAGGGGGACCTTGGCTACACCTTC. It yields the protein CASSLVGQGDLGYTF.

The CDR3 reads CASSLDLSGEQYF. The CDR3 bases are TGTGCCAGCAGCTTAGATCTTTCGGGCGAGCAGTACTTC. The chain couples TRBV11-2 to TRBJ2-7, with D unresolved. This CDR3 contains 13 residues. V was pared by 0 bases and J by 6 bases, with 9 bases between. CDR1 and CDR2 from the germline V gene are SGHAT and FQNNGV.

The J gene is TRBJ1-5, the V gene TRBV27; tentatively, D is TRBD1 (5 bases). The CDR3 runs to 15 residues. V shed 6 bases and J shed 3 bases, with 15 bases lying between them. The germline CDR1 and CDR2 sequences are MNHEY and SMNVEV (reference sequence). The CDR3 loop is CASRLGQGINQPQHF. CDR3 in DNA: TGTGCCAGCAGGCTTGGGCAGGGCATCAATCAGCCCCAGCATTTT.

The table lists this clone with a count of one. The chain is built from TRBV5-1 and TRBJ1-5; 11 nucleotides agree with TRBD1. The CDR3 extends over 14 amino acids. V gave up 10 bases and J gave up 7 bases; unmatched junction bases: 10. Germline assignment: CDR1 SGHRS and CDR2 YFSETQ. CDR3 bases: TGCGCCCCCAGGGACAGGGGGTGGGGACAGCCCCAGCATTTT. Its translation is CAPRDRGWGQPQHF.

This rearrangement joins TRBV27 to TRBJ1-2; TRBD1 is a possible D gene (5 bases). V lost 7 bases to trimming and J lost 2 bases, with 17 bases between them. This CDR3 spans 15 amino acids. CDR1 MNHEY and CDR2 SMNVEV come from the germline V gene (reference sequence). This CDR3 is CASTLTGLGNYGYTF. The CDR3, as DNA: TGTGCCAGCACTTTGACGGGACTTGGGAACTATGGCTACACCTTC.

Here the CDR3 DNA reads TGTGCCAGCAGTCCAACAGGCCCCCATCAGCCCCAGCATTTT. Encoded protein: CASSPTGPHQPQHF. V gene TRBV27 combines with J gene TRBJ1-5; possible D gene TRBD1, 5 bases. V was clipped by 5 bases and J by 5 bases, with 13 bases between them. The CDR3 runs 14 residues. CDR1 is MNHEY, CDR2 SMNVEV, per germline (reference sequence).

The chain employs TRBV4-1 and TRBJ2-7; TRBD2 matches 7 bases. V trimming: 0 bases; J trimming: 3 bases; junction bases outside the gene matches: 5. Germline V gives CDR1 MGHRA, CDR2 YSYEKL. The CDR3 consists of 15 residues. CDR3 sequence (DNA): TGCGCCAGCAGCCAAGAATGGGGGGGAGGCTACGAGCAGTACTTC. Translating it yields CASSQEWGGGYEQYF.

The chain uses TRBV6-6 and TRBJ2-7; TRBD1 aligns across 10 bases. The CDR3 extends over 15 amino acids. V gave up 6 bases and J gave up 3 bases; unmatched junction bases: 8. Germline-derived CDR1 and CDR2 are MNHNY and SVGAGI (reference sequence). CDR3 coding DNA: TGTGCCAGCAGCCGGACTGGACAGGGGGGCTACGAGCAGTACTTC. This encodes CASSRTGQGGYEQYF.

The V gene is TRBV5-1, the J gene TRBJ2-6; 12 nucleotides match TRBD1. V lost 4 bases, J lost 2 bases, and 4 bases stayed unmatched. The germline V gene has CDR1 SGHRS and CDR2 YFSETQ. This CDR3 spans 17 amino acids. In nucleotides, the CDR3 is TGCGCCAGCAGCCGGGGACAGGGGGCAGCTGGGGCCAACGTCCTGACTTTC. Protein: CASSRGQGAAGANVLTF.

The V call is TRBV4-1, the J call TRBJ1-2; D uncertain. The V gene lost 4 bases and the J gene lost 0 bases, with 9 bases spanning the gap. CDR1 MGHRA and CDR2 YSYEKL come from the germline V gene. The CDR3 totals 14 residues. CDR3: CASSPGGSNYGYTF. The CDR3 DNA sequence: TGCGCCAGCAGCCCTGGCGGGTCTAACTATGGCTACACCTTC.

The chain links TRBV5-1 to TRBJ2-7; 10 positions match TRBD1. This CDR3 has 14 residues. The trim removed 2 bases at V and 3 bases at J, leaving 2 bases unmatched. The germline V gene has CDR1 SGHRS and CDR2 YFSETQ. The CDR3 reads CASSFGQGVYEQYF. The DNA for the CDR3 is TGCGCCAGCAGCTTTGGACAGGGGGTCTACGAGCAGTACTTC.

This chain connects TRBV6-2 or TRBV6-3 to TRBJ2-5; TRBD1 aligns across 12 bases. Trimming at V came to 4 bases and at J to 1 base, leaving 1 base not matched to a gene. The CDR3 length is 15 residues. Germline CDR1 and CDR2: MNHEY and SVGEGT. The CDR3 sequence: CASSWGQGAQETQYF. The CDR3 DNA reads TGTGCCAGCAGTTGGGGACAGGGGGCCCAAGAGACCCAGTACTTC.

The rearrangement joins TRBV12-3 or TRBV12-4 to TRBJ2-7; D gene uncertain. Trimming left V 2 bases short and J 6 bases short, with 11 bases between. The CDR3 loop spans 13 amino acids. The CDR3 loop reads CASSLTWRGEQYF. Written as DNA, the CDR3 is TGTGCCAGCAGTTTAACGTGGCGAGGCGAGCAGTACTTC.

The chain couples TRBV28 to TRBJ1-1; 11 bases are shared with TRBD1. This CDR3 is built from 18 residues. V shed 3 bases and J 0 bases; nucleotides not matched to a gene: 9. The germline V gene has CDR1 MDHEN and CDR2 SYDVKM. The CDR3 loop reads CASSFYFRDRGMNTEAFF. The CDR3 nucleotides read TGTGCCAGCAGTTTCTATTTCCGGGACAGGGGGATGAACACTGAAGCTTTCTTT.

V gene TRBV6-6 combines with J gene TRBJ1-2, with 10 positions matching TRBD1. This CDR3 contains 16 residues. Looked up from germline, CDR1 is MNHNY and CDR2 is SVGAGI (reference sequence). V lost 2 bases to trimming and J lost 4 bases; unmatched junction nucleotides: 7. The CDR3 DNA is TGTGCCAGCAGTTACCCTCGGACAGGGGGATTCTATGGCTACACCTTC. Its protein product is CASSYPRTGGFYGYTF.

The genes are TRBV4-2 and TRBJ2-7, with D maybe TRBD2 (5 bases). Trimming removed 1 base from V and 3 bases from J, with 22 bases in between. CDR1 LGHNA and CDR2 YNFKEQ come from the germline V gene. The CDR3 runs to 18 residues. The CDR3 is CASSQVEGNAGESYEQYF. CDR3 in DNA: TGTGCCAGCAGCCAAGTTGAAGGGAACGCCGGGGAGAGCTACGAGCAGTACTTC.